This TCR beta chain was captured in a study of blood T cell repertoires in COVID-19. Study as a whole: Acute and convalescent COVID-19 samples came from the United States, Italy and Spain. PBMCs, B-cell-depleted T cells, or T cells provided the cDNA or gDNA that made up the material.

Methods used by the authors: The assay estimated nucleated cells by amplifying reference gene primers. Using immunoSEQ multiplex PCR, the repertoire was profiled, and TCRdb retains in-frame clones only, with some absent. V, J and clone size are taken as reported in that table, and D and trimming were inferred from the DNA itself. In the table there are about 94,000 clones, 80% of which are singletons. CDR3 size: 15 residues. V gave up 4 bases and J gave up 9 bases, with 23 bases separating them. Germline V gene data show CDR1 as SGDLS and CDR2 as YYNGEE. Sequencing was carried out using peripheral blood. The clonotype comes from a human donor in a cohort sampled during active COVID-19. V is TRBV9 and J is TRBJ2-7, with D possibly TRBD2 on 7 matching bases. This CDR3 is CASSPSRGAGRSQYF. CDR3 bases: TGTGCCAGCAGCCCCTCCCGGGGGGCGGGACGGTCGCAGTACTTC. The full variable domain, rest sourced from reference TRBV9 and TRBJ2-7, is DSGVTQTPKHLITATGQRVTLRCSPRSGDLSVYWYQQSLDQGLQFLIQYYNGEERAKGNILERFSAQQFPDLHSELNLSSLELGDSALYFCASSPSRGAGRSQYFGPGTRLTVT.